This passage covers 24 T cell receptor beta chains from one sample sequenced in a study of T cells in Graves' hyperthyroidism and ophthalmopathy. TCR beta CDR3 regions were amplified from RNA. First-round RT-PCR targeting the TCR CDR3 was performed with the HTBI primer set. Each CDR3 protein is one row after TCRdb ran MiXCR on the multiplex PCR reads. The sample consists of about 580,000 distinct CDR3 sequences, about 43% of them appearing once. Input material: peripheral blood or thyroid tissue (not recorded which). The receptors derive from a woman aged 18-30 years with Graves' hyperthyroidism.

This clonotype was detected many times. The CDR3 spells CAISPDGGVQPQHF. The CDR3 DNA reads as TGTGCCATCAGCCCCGACGGAGGTGTACAGCCCCAGCATTTT. The chain is built from TRBV10-3 and TRBJ1-5; no clear D gene. V was trimmed by 6 bases and J by 7 bases, leaving 16 bases between them. The germline V gene has CDR1 ENHRY and CDR2 SYGVKD. The CDR3 is 14 amino acids.

This clonotype was counted only a few times. The chain employs TRBV7-3 and TRBJ2-7, with D tentatively TRBD2 (6 bases). The CDR3 extends over 14 amino acids. In germline, CDR1 is SGHTA, CDR2 FQGTGA. Trimming pared 5 bases from V and 4 bases from J, leaving 15 bases between. CDR3 in DNA: TGTGCCAGCAGCCCCCACTCGGGAGAATACGAGCAGTACTTC. It yields the protein CASSPHSGEYEQYF. The variable domain in full, completed from reference TRBV7-3 and TRBJ2-7, reads GAGVSQTPSNKVTEKGKYVELRCDPISGHTALYWYRQSLGQGPEFLIYFQGTGAADDSGLPNDRFFAVRPEGSVSTLKIQRTERGDSAVYLCASSPHSGEYEQYFGPGTRLTVT.

The chain is built from TRBV29-1 and TRBJ1-2; the D is unclear. CDR1 SQVTM and CDR2 ANQGSEA come from the germline V gene. This CDR3 comprises 15 residues. V lost 1 base to trimming and J lost 6 bases, with 18 bases between them. The CDR3 bases are TGCAGCGTTGAAGGACTAGGCTACGAGCAGGATGGCTACACCTTC. Protein: CSVEGLGYEQDGYTF.

The gene calls are TRBV29-1 and TRBJ1-2; D is unresolved. The CDR3 is 11 amino acids. CDR1 is SQVTM and CDR2 is ANQGSEA in the germline V gene. The CDR3 is CSEARQAGYTF. DNA for the CDR3: TGCAGTGAAGCGCGACAAGCCGGCTACACCTTC.

This clonotype was seen only a few times. The chain uses TRBV7-9 and TRBJ1-5; 11 bases map to TRBD2. The better agreement between TRBJ2-3 and the DNA end casts doubt on the J call. The CDR3 spans 16 residues. Germline CDR1 and CDR2: SEHNR and FQNEAQ (reference sequence). The CDR3 bases are TGTGCCAGCAGCTCCACCATAGCGGGAGGGTCAGATACGCAGTATTTT. Translating it yields CASSSTIAGGSDTQYF.

About this clonotype: Likely a read error: the CDR3 ends without its conserved phenylalanine or tryptophan. The gene calls are TRBV24-1 and TRBJ2-2, with D perhaps matching TRBD1 (5 bases). Looked up from germline, CDR1 is KGHDR and CDR2 is SFDVKD. Trimming left V 1 base short and J 1 base short, with 9 bases between. CDR3 length: 16 amino acids. In DNA, the CDR3 is TGTGCCACCAGTGATTTATGGGGCTTGAACACCGGGGAGCTGTTTTGT. It yields the protein CATSDLWGLNTGELFC.

The table lists this clonotype with a few counts. This sequence joins TRBV29-1 and TRBJ2-7; D is unresolved. This CDR3 has 12 amino acids. V lost 6 bases to trimming and J lost 2 bases, with 11 bases between them. The germline V gene encodes CDR1 SQVTM and CDR2 ANQGSEA. The CDR3 here is CSVISRTYEQYF. For the CDR3, the DNA is TGCAGCGTCATAAGCCGGACCTACGAGCAGTACTTC.

On this clonotype itself: This may be a read error, as it is one base from a much larger clone. V usage is TRBV2 and J usage is TRBJ2-1, with 8 bases fitting TRBD1. Germline CDR1 and CDR2: SNHLY and FYNNEI. This CDR3 has 12 amino acids. CDR3 DNA: TGTACCAGCAGTACCGGACAGGGAGAGCAGTTCTTC. It specifies CTSSTGQGEQFF.

About this clonotype itself: Being one base from a much bigger clone, this may be a read error. V and J are TRBV7-2 and TRBJ2-7; TRBD1 or TRBD2 may be the D gene (7 bases each). This CDR3 spans 18 amino acids. Germline CDR1 reads SGHTA; CDR2 reads FQGNSA. In DNA form, the CDR3 reads TGTGCCAGCAGCTTAAGAGGGCTAGCGGAAACAGGGGTCTACGGGCAGTACTTC. It encodes CASSLRGLAETGVYGQYF. The full variable domain, with the rest looked up from reference TRBV7-2 and TRBJ2-7, is GAGVSQSPSNKVTEKGKDVELRCDPISGHTALYWYRQSLGQGLEFLIYFQGNSAPDKSGLPSDRFSAERTGGSVSTLTIQRTQQEDSAVYLCASSLRGLAETGVYGQYFGPGTRLTVT.

The rearrangement uses TRBV7-2 and TRBJ1-1, with a possible D match to TRBD1 (6 bases). V dropped 5 bases and J dropped 3 bases, with 19 bases sitting between them. Per the germline V gene, CDR1 is SGHTA and CDR2 is FQGNSA. The CDR3 spans 16 residues. CDR3 sequence (DNA): TGTGCCAGCAGCCCCTTGTCCCGGGGGGGGCACACTGAAGCTTTCTTT. This gives the protein CASSPLSRGGHTEAFF.

In this sample, this clonotype turned up many times. The V and J genes are TRBV5-1 and TRBJ1-1; D unresolved. The CDR3 totals 12 residues. Germline-derived CDR1 and CDR2 are SGHRS and YFSETQ. Trimming took off 5 bases at V and 3 bases at J, with 8 bases between the two ends. CDR3 coding DNA: TGCGCCAGCAGTTTTGGTTACACTGAAGCTTTCTTT. Translating gives CASSFGYTEAFF.

This clonotype was seen repeatedly, ten times or more. The chain recombines TRBV2 with TRBJ2-7, with D hard to call. The CDR3 runs 15 residues. Deletions cut 4 bases from V and 2 bases from J, with 15 bases between. Germline lookup yields CDR1 SNHLY and CDR2 FYNNEI. In DNA, the CDR3 is TGTGCCAGCAGTGGGGTGAAAACGGCTGCCTACGAGCAGTACTTC. Its translation: CASSGVKTAAYEQYF.

The rearrangement joins TRBV7-9 to TRBJ1-1; possibly TRBD1 for D (6 bases). The CDR3 is 14 amino acids. V shed 3 bases and J shed 4 bases, with 12 bases lying between them. Germline CDR1 is SEHNR and CDR2 is FQNEAQ (reference sequence). CDR3 in amino acids: CASSFGEGGTEAFF. In DNA form, the CDR3 reads TGTGCCAGCAGCTTTGGCGAGGGGGGCACTGAAGCTTTCTTT.

This clonotype was seen a single time. This chain links TRBV15 with TRBJ1-2; D gene unclear. V lost 3 bases, J lost 2 bases, and 19 bases lay in between. The germline V gene has CDR1 LNHNV and CDR2 YYDKDF (reference sequence). CDR3 length: 17 residues. CDR3 amino acids: CATSSSDKARRNYGYTF. CDR3 nucleotide sequence: TGTGCCACCAGCAGTTCCGACAAGGCCCGTCGAAACTATGGCTACACCTTC.

The chain employs TRBV27 and TRBJ1-4, with D uncertain. Germline V CDR1 and CDR2: MNHEY, SMNVEV (reference sequence). V was cut by 3 bases and J by 3 bases, with 8 bases left in between. The CDR3 runs 14 residues. CDR3 sequence reads: CASSLSWANEKLFF. CDR3 sequence (DNA): TGTGCCAGCAGTTTGTCGTGGGCTAATGAAAAACTGTTTTTT. Based on the CDR3 plus reference TRBV27 and TRBJ1-4, the full variable domain is EAQVTQNPRYLITVTGKKLTVTCSQNMNHEYMSWYRQDPGLGLRQIYYSMNVEVTDKGDVPEGYKVSRKEKRNFPLILESPSPNQTSLYFCASSLSWANEKLFFGSGTQLSVL.

This clonotype was counted many times. J is TRBJ2-7 and V is TRBV15, with 10 bases aligning to TRBD1. V was clipped by 3 bases and J by 4 bases; unmatched bases: 12. Germline values: CDR1 LNHNV, CDR2 YYDKDF (reference sequence). The CDR3 spans 17 residues. CDR3 protein: CATSSGQGVLIRYEQYF. The CDR3 DNA reads as TGTGCCACCAGCAGCGGACAGGGGGTGCTGATTCGTTACGAGCAGTACTTC.

The chain combines TRBV13 with TRBJ1-1; the match to TRBD1 covers 8 bases. CDR1 is PRHDT and CDR2 is FYEKMQ in the germline V gene (reference sequence). V trimming: 6 bases; J trimming: 10 bases; junction bases outside the gene matches: 4. The CDR3 has 11 amino acids. The CDR3 sequence: CASRYDRGAFF. CDR3 coding DNA: TGTGCCAGCAGATACGACAGGGGAGCTTTCTTT.

This clonotype showed up just a few times. The chain has TRBV3-1 and TRBJ1-4, with D possibly TRBD1 on 6 matching bases. This CDR3 has 16 amino acids. Trimming shortened V by 0 bases and J by 0 bases, and 8 bases separated the two germline ends. Germline CDR1 reads LGHDT; CDR2 reads YNNKEL (reference sequence). The CDR3 protein is CASSQDRTATNEKLFF. The CDR3 DNA follows: TGTGCCAGCAGCCAAGATCGGACAGCAACTAATGAAAAACTGTTTTTT. The entire variable domain, with the rest obtained from reference TRBV3-1 and TRBJ1-4, is as follows: DTAVSQTPKYLVTQMGNDKSIKCEQNLGHDTMYWYKQDSKKFLKIMFSYNNKELIINETVPNRFSPKSPDKAHLNLHINSLELGDSAVYFCASSQDRTATNEKLFFGSGTQLSVL.

The chain joins TRBV9 to TRBJ2-7, with TRBD2 identical over 7 bases. This CDR3 contains 17 residues. The V gene's germline CDR1 is SGDLS and CDR2 YYNGEE. V shed 4 bases and J 6 bases; nucleotides not matched to a gene: 19. CDR3 bases: TGTGCCAGCAGCCCCTCCCCCGGACTAGACCGTCCGGTCGAGCAGTACGTC. As protein: CASSPSPGLDRPVEQYV.

The chain uses TRBV2 and TRBJ2-5, with 11 nucleotides matching TRBD1. After removal of 8 bases from V and 2 bases from J, the junction contained 7 bases not matched to a gene. The germline gives CDR1 SNHLY, CDR2 FYNNEI. The CDR3 spans 15 residues. CDR3 sequence: CASSRTGGNQETQYF. In DNA, the CDR3 is TGTGCCAGCTCTAGGACAGGGGGCAATCAAGAGACCCAGTACTTC.

The chain carries TRBV2 and TRBJ2-3, with TRBD2 matching over 13 bases. This CDR3 comprises 16 residues. J was trimmed by 4 bases and V by 6 bases; bases with no gene match: 7. The germline gives CDR1 SNHLY, CDR2 FYNNEI. The CDR3 spells CASRNTGTSGADTQYF. Written as DNA, the CDR3 is TGTGCCAGCAGGAATACCGGGACTAGCGGGGCAGATACGCAGTATTTT.

This clonotype was detected many times. The genes are TRBV7-2 and TRBJ1-2; TRBD1 is a possible D gene (6 bases). V was clipped by 6 bases and J by 5 bases, with 19 bases between them. Per germline, CDR1 SGHTA and CDR2 FQGNSA. This CDR3 spans 15 amino acids. CDR3 region: CASRSGASGVYGYTF. DNA for the CDR3: TGTGCCAGCAGATCGGGGGCATCGGGGGTTTATGGCTACACCTTC.

This clonotype was detected many times. V is TRBV9 and J is TRBJ2-5, with 7 positions matching TRBD1. The CDR3 contains 13 residues. Germline CDR1 SGDLS, CDR2 YYNGEE. After removal of 5 bases from V and 3 bases from J, the junction contained 4 bases not matched to a gene. The CDR3 DNA is TGTGCCAGCAGTGTCGACAGGGAAGAGACCCAGTACTTC. This codes for CASSVDREETQYF.

This clonotype was seen a few times. The chain carries TRBV7-9 and TRBJ1-4; D remains ambiguous. The germline CDR1 and CDR2 sequences are SEHNR and FQNEAQ (reference sequence). The CDR3 runs 15 residues. V was clipped by 0 bases and J by 6 bases, with 11 bases between them. Here the CDR3 DNA reads TGTGCCAGCAGCTTAGCGGTTGGTACAGATGAAAAACTGTTTTTT. Residues: CASSLAVGTDEKLFF.